One sample yielded the 23 T cell receptor beta chains listed below, sequenced in a study of post-analysis software for immune sequencing data. Sequencing libraries made from TCR beta cDNA carried unique molecular identifiers. Using its own MiXCR run on the PCR reads, TCRdb lists one record per CDR3 protein. The sample includes 380,000 or so distinct CDR3 sequences, around 37% seen only once; the top ten take around an eighth. These receptors are not linked to any known antigen. Whole-study results and caveats: Patients carried four or five TRBV segments more frequently than controls did, and TRBV5-6, TRBV5-1 and TRBV20-1 were among them.

Sequenced: blood. These receptor sequences come from a girl under 18 with multiple sclerosis.

J is TRBJ1-2 and V is TRBV7-6, with a possible D match to TRBD1 (5 bases). The CDR3 contains 15 residues. The germline V gene has CDR1 SGHVS and CDR2 FNYEAQ. Trimming stripped 0 bases from V and 5 bases from J, with 13 bases between. The CDR3 sequence is CASSLAGQGLYGYTF. In DNA form, the CDR3 reads TGTGCCAGCAGCTTAGCGGGCCAGGGTTTGTATGGCTACACCTTC.

The sample holds a few counts of this clonotype. This chain links TRBV12-3 or TRBV12-4 with TRBJ1-4; D unresolved. V dropped 11 bases and J dropped 6 bases, with 16 bases sitting between them. CDR3 length equals 13 residues. CDR3 in DNA: TGTGCCCCCTCGGGGAGGGTTGATGAAAAACTGTTTTTT. Amino acids: CAPSGRVDEKLFF.

The rearrangement links TRBV5-6 to TRBJ2-1; D ambiguous. The CDR3 consists of 14 residues. With 2 bases removed from V and 6 bases from J, the gap between germline ends came to 12 bases. The germline V gene has CDR1 SGHDT and CDR2 YYEEEE. CDR3 sequence (DNA): TGTGCCAGCAGCTTAATCCGACTTTCCAATGAGCAGTTCTTC. The encoded protein is CASSLIRLSNEQFF.

The V gene is TRBV7-3, the J gene TRBJ2-1, with 9 bases matching TRBD2. The ends lost 5 bases at V and 2 bases at J; junction bases unmatched: 7. Germline assignment: CDR1 SGHTA and CDR2 FQGTGA. The CDR3 extends over 16 amino acids. CDR3 bases: TGTGCCAGCAGCCCCCTGGCTAGCGGGGCCTACAATGAGCAGTTCTTC. This sequence encodes CASSPLASGAYNEQFF.

The chain couples TRBV7-9 to TRBJ1-4; the D gene is possibly TRBD1 (5 bases). Germline CDR1 is SEHNR and CDR2 is FQNEAQ (reference sequence). Deletions cut 3 bases from V and 0 bases from J, with 8 bases between. The CDR3 sequence is 15 residues long. The CDR3 nucleotides read TGTGCCAGCAGCTTGGTGGGGGCAACTAATGAAAAACTGTTTTTT. Its protein is CASSLVGATNEKLFF.

The sample holds a few counts of this clonotype. The chain has TRBV7-8 and TRBJ1-2; 8 bases match TRBD1. The CDR3 has 16 amino acids. Germline values: CDR1 SGHVS, CDR2 FQNEAQ. The V and J ends lost 5 bases and 0 bases, in that order; junction bases with no gene match: 8. CDR3 sequence (DNA): TGTGCCAGCAGCCCACCCGAGGACAGGGCTAACTATGGCTACACCTTC. This sequence encodes CASSPPEDRANYGYTF.

The rearrangement links TRBV6-6 to TRBJ1-2, with D hard to call. Trimming took off 4 bases at V and 8 bases at J, with 20 bases between the two ends. Germline lookup yields CDR1 MNHNY and CDR2 SVGAGI (reference sequence). The CDR3 runs to 15 residues. This CDR3 is CASSSRVKGVEGYTF. The CDR3 DNA reads TGTGCCAGCAGTTCCCGAGTGAAGGGCGTGGAGGGCTACACCTTC.

This clonotype was picked up a small number of times. The V call is TRBV7-3, the J call TRBJ2-4; 9 nucleotides align to TRBD1. The germline V gene has CDR1 SGHTA and CDR2 FQGTGA. Germline trimming cut 5 bases from V and 1 base from J; bases unmatched to any gene: 12. The CDR3 sequence is 18 residues long. Here the CDR3 reads CASSPHPWDREAKNIQYF. Here the CDR3 DNA reads TGTGCCAGCAGCCCACACCCCTGGGACAGGGAGGCCAAAAACATTCAGTACTTC.

V is TRBV12-3 or TRBV12-4 and J is TRBJ2-1; TRBD1 is a possible D gene (6 bases). The CDR3 contains 12 residues. The V end lost 3 bases, the J end lost 9 bases, and 9 bases lay between the germline ends. DNA of the CDR3: TGTGCCAGCAGTTTCCCCAGGGGTGAGCAGTTCTTC. This gives the protein CASSFPRGEQFF.

This clonotype was detected only a few times. The rearrangement joins TRBV27 to TRBJ2-7; D is possibly TRBD1 or TRBD2 (5 bases each). V lost 5 bases to trimming and J lost 3 bases, with 11 bases between them. CDR1 and CDR2 (germline): MNHEY, SMNVEV (reference sequence). The CDR3 covers 13 residues. In DNA, the CDR3 is TGTGCCAGCAGTGCCGGGACGGTCTACGAGCAGTACTTC. Translation: CASSAGTVYEQYF.

The chain recombines TRBV5-1 with TRBJ1-5, with D tentatively TRBD1 (6 bases). The V and J ends lost 3 bases and 6 bases respectively, with 13 bases between them. Germline CDR1 SGHRS, CDR2 YFSETQ. The length of the CDR3 is 14 residues. Here the CDR3 reads CASSSRGGTQPQHF. In nucleotides, the CDR3 is TGCGCCAGCAGCTCAAGAGGGGGGACTCAGCCCCAGCATTTT.

The genes are TRBV9 and TRBJ2-5; 8 bases are a match to TRBD2. The J call may be wrong; the DNA end is better matched by TRBJ2-7. The CDR3 sequence is 14 residues long. Per germline, CDR1 SGDLS and CDR2 YYNGEE. The CDR3 DNA is TGTGCCAGCAGTCCCGGACTAGCCCCCTACGAGCAGTACTTC. Encoded protein: CASSPGLAPYEQYF.

The rearrangement joins TRBV29-1 to TRBJ2-5; the D call may be TRBD1 or TRBD2 (5 bases each). Trimming removed 4 bases at V and 3 bases at J, with 15 bases between. This CDR3 region has 14 residues. Per germline, CDR1 SQVTM and CDR2 ANQGSEA. CDR3 nucleotide sequence: TGCAGCGTTGCAGAACCGGGGCAGGAAGAGACCCAGTACTTC. Its protein product is CSVAEPGQEETQYF.

V gene TRBV6-5 combines with J gene TRBJ1-1; possible D gene TRBD1, 5 bases. Germline loops: CDR1 MNHEY, CDR2 SVGAGI. Deletions cut 6 bases from V and 4 bases from J, with 15 bases between. The CDR3 is 14 amino acids. This chain's CDR3 is CASRQLEGSTEAFF. CDR3 coding DNA: TGTGCCAGCAGGCAACTGGAGGGGAGCACTGAAGCTTTCTTT.

The CDR3 nucleotides are TGCAGTGCTGGGGTCGAATGGGACAGTACTAACTATGGCTACACCTTC. Its translation: CSAGVEWDSTNYGYTF. V and J are TRBV20-1 and TRBJ1-2; 7 bases map to TRBD1. Germline V gene lookup returns CDR1 DFQATT and CDR2 SNEGSKA (reference sequence). CDR3 length: 16 residues. The V gene end was trimmed by 5 bases and the J gene end by 0 bases; junction bases not matched to a gene: 12.

This clonotype has more than one count but fewer than ten. The chain links TRBV9 to TRBJ2-5; D tentatively reads TRBD1 or TRBD2 (5 bases each). The DNA end is more similar to TRBJ2-7, so the J call may be wrong. This CDR3 is built from 16 residues. Germline loops: CDR1 SGDLS, CDR2 YYNGEE. CDR3 sequence reads: CASSPGSIDGGHEQYF. CDR3 DNA: TGTGCCAGCAGCCCAGGGAGCATAGATGGGGGACACGAGCAGTACTTC.

The CDR3 nucleotides are TGCAGCCCATTCGACAGGGTGTATAATTCACCCCTCCACTTT. As protein: CSPFDRVYNSPLHF. The rearrangement uses TRBV29-1 and TRBJ1-6, with 7 positions matching TRBD1. CDR1 is SQVTM, CDR2 ANQGSEA, per germline. CDR3 length: 14 amino acids. Unmatched junction bases numbered 8, after V lost 8 bases and J lost 4 bases.

This clonotype showed up just a few times. The chain is built from TRBV7-9 and TRBJ2-2, with D perhaps matching TRBD2 (5 bases). This CDR3 spans 17 amino acids. The germline V gene encodes CDR1 SEHNR and CDR2 FQNEAQ (reference sequence). The ends were cut back, 5 bases at V and 4 bases at J, with 20 bases in the middle. Here the CDR3 DNA reads TGTGCCAGCAGCCCCCAGCCCGGGTACCGGGGCACCGGGGAGCTGTTTTTT. This codes for CASSPQPGYRGTGELFF. The complete variable domain, with remaining parts taken from reference TRBV7-9 and TRBJ2-2, reads DTGVSQNPRHKITKRGQNVTFRCDPISEHNRLYWYRQTLGQGPEFLTYFQNEAQLEKSRLLSDRFSAERPKGSFSTLEIQRTEQGDSAMYLCASSPQPGYRGTGELFFGEGSRLTVL.

This clonotype was seen a handful of times. The J gene is TRBJ1-5, the V gene TRBV20-1, with unresolved D. V lost 3 bases and J 2 bases, leaving 11 bases between the germline ends. CDR3 size: 14 residues. The germline V gene has CDR1 DFQATT and CDR2 SNEGSKA (reference sequence). CDR3 amino acids: CSASRRSGNQPQHF. The CDR3 DNA reads as TGCAGTGCTAGTCGGAGATCTGGCAATCAGCCCCAGCATTTT.

The rearrangement joins TRBV20-1 to TRBJ2-3; 7 bases line up with TRBD2. Losses at the gene ends were 1 base for V and 0 bases for J; bases not matched to a gene: 7. This CDR3 is built from 16 residues. Germline V gene data show CDR1 as DFQATT and CDR2 as SNEGSKA (reference sequence). The CDR3 spells CSARASGGLSTDTQYF. The CDR3, as DNA: TGCAGTGCTAGAGCTAGCGGTGGATTAAGCACAGATACGCAGTATTTT.

This clonotype was found a few times. CDR3 in amino acids: CAWRTSRGHYGYTF. CDR3 nucleotide sequence: TGTGCCTGGAGGACTTCTCGGGGCCACTATGGCTACACCTTC. The chain has TRBV30 and TRBJ1-2, with D tentatively TRBD1 (5 bases). The CDR3 loop spans 14 amino acids. Trimming took off 3 bases at V and 3 bases at J, with 14 bases between the two ends. In germline, CDR1 is GTSNPN, CDR2 SVGIG (reference sequence).

This chain joins TRBV7-9 and TRBJ1-2, with 7 bases that match TRBD1. The germline V gene encodes CDR1 SEHNR and CDR2 FQNEAQ (reference sequence). V dropped 1 base and J dropped 5; count of bases not matched to a gene: 4. This CDR3 comprises 14 residues. CDR3 protein: CASSLVMTGYGYTF. In nucleotides, the CDR3 is TGTGCCAGCAGCTTAGTTATGACAGGGTATGGCTACACCTTC.

This clonotype was seen at least ten times. This rearrangement joins TRBV7-8 to TRBJ2-5; TRBD2 agrees at 8 bases. CDR1 is SGHVS, CDR2 FQNEAQ, per germline. The CDR3 totals 17 residues. Germline trimming cut 0 bases from V and 4 bases from J; bases unmatched to any gene: 10. CDR3 loop: CASSLAWAGGRGETQYF. The CDR3 bases are TGTGCCAGCAGCTTAGCGTGGGCGGGGGGCAGGGGAGAGACCCAGTACTTC.